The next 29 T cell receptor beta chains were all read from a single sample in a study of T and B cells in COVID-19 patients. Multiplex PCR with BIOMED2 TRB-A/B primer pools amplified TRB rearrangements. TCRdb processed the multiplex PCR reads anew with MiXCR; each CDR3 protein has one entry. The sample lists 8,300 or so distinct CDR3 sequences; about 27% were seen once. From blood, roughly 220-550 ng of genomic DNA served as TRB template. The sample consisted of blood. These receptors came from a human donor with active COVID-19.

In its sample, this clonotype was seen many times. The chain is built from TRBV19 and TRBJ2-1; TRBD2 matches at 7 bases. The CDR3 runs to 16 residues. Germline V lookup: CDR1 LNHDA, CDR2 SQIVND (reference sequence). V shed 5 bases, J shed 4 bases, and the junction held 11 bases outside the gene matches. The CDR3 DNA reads TGTGCCAGTAGTCTTAGTGGGGAGGGCCCGTACAATGAGCAGTTCTTC. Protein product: CASSLSGEGPYNEQFF.

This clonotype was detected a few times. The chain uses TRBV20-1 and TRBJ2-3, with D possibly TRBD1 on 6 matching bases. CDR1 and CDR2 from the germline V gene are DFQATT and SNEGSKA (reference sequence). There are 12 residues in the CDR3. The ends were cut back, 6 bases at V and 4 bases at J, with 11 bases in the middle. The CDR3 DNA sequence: TGCAGTGCCCATAAGGGGGCAGATACGCAGTATTTT. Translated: CSAHKGADTQYF.

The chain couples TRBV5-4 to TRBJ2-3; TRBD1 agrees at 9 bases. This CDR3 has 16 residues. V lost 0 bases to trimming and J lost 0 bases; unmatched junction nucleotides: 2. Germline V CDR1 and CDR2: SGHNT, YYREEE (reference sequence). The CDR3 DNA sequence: TGTGCCAGCAGCTTGGGGGACAGGGCTAGCACAGATACGCAGTATTTT. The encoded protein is CASSLGDRASTDTQYF.

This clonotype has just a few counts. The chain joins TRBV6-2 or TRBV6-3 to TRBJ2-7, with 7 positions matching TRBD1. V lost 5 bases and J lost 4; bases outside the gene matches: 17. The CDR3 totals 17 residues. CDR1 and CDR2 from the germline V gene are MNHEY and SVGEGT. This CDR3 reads CASSTSGQRTFWYEQYF. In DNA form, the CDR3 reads TGTGCCAGCAGTACCTCGGGACAGCGGACCTTTTGGTACGAGCAGTACTTC.

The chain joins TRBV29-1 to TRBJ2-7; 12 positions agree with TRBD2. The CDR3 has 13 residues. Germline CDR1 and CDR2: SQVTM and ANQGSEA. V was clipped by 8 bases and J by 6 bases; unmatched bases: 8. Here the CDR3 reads CSYETSGSSEQYF. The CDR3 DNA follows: TGCAGCTACGAGACTAGCGGGAGCTCCGAGCAGTACTTC.

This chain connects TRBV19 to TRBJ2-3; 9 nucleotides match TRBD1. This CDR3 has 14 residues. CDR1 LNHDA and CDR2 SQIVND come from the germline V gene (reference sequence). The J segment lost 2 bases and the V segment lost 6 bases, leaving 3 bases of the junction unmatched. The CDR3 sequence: CASSGTGHTDTQYF. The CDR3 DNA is TGTGCCAGTAGCGGGACAGGGCACACAGATACGCAGTATTTT.

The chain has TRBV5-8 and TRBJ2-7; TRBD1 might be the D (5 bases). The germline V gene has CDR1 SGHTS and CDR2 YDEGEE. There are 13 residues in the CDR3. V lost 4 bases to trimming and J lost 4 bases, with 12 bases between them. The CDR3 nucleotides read TGTGCCAGCAGCCCGGACACTCCTTACGAGCAGTACTTC. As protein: CASSPDTPYEQYF.

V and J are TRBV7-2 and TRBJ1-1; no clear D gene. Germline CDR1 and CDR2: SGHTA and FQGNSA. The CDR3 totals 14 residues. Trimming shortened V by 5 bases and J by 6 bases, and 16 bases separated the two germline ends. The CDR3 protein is CASSQGRGAAEAFF. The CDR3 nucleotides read TGTGCCAGCAGCCAAGGGAGAGGTGCCGCTGAAGCTTTCTTT.

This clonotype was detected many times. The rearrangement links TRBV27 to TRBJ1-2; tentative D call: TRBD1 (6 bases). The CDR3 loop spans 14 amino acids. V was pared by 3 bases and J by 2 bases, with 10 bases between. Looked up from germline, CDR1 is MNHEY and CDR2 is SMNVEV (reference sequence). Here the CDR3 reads CASSFSGQNYGYTF. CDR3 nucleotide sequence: TGTGCCAGCAGTTTTTCCGGACAGAACTATGGCTACACCTTC.

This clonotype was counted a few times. The CDR3 is CSARDLRSVKSYEQYF. The CDR3 nucleotides are TGCAGTGCTAGAGATCTGAGGAGTGTGAAGTCCTACGAGCAGTACTTC. This sequence joins TRBV20-1 and TRBJ2-7; D uncertain. This CDR3 contains 16 residues. The germline V and J ends were trimmed by 0 bases and 1 base, with 16 bases remaining between them. The germline V gene encodes CDR1 DFQATT and CDR2 SNEGSKA (reference sequence).

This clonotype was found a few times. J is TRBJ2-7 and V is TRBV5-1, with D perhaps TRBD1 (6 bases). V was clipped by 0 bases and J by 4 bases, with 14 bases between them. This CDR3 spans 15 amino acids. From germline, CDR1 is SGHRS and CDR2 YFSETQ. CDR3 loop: CASSLDGQRIYEQYF. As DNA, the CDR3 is TGCGCCAGCAGCTTGGATGGACAGAGAATTTACGAGCAGTACTTC.

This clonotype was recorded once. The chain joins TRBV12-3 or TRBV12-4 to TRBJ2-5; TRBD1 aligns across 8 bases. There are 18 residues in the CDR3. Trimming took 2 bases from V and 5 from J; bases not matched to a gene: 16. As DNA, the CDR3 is TGTGCCAGCAGTTTATTTGGTCCGGCAGGGGGCTGGGGGGAGACCCAGTACTTC. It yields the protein CASSLFGPAGGWGETQYF.

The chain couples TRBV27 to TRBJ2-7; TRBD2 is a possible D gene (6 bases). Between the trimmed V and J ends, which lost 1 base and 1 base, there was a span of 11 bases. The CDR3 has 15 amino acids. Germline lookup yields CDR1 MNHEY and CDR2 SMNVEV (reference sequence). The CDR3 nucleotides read TGTGCCAGCAGTTTATTAGGGACTTCTTCCTACGAGCAGTACTTC. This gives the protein CASSLLGTSSYEQYF.

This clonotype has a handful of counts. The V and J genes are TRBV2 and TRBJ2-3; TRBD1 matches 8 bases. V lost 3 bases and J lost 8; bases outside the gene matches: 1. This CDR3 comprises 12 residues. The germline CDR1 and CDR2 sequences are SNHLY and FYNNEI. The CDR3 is CASSDRGLTQYF. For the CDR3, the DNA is TGTGCCAGCAGTGACAGGGGGCTTACGCAGTATTTT.

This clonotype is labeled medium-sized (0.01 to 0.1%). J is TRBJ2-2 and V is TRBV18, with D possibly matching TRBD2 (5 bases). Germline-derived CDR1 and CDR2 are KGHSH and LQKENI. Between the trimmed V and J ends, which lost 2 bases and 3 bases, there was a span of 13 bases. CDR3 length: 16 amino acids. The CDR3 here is CASSPMGSSYTGELFF. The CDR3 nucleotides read TGTGCCAGCTCACCAATGGGGAGCAGCTACACCGGGGAGCTGTTTTTT.

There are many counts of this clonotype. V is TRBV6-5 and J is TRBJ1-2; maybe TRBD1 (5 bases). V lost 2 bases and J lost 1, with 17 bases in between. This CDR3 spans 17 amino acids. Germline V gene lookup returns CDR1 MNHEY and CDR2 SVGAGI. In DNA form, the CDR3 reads TGTGCCAGCAGTTACAACGCGGGACCGATGAATAACTATGGCTACACCTTC. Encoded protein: CASSYNAGPMNNYGYTF.

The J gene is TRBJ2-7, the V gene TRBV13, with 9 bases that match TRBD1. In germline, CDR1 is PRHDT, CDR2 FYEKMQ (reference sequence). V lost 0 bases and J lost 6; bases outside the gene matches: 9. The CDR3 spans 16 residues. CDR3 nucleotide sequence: TGTGCCAGCAGCTTAGGCCCCGGGACAGGGTTTTCCGAGCAGTACTTC. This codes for CASSLGPGTGFSEQYF.

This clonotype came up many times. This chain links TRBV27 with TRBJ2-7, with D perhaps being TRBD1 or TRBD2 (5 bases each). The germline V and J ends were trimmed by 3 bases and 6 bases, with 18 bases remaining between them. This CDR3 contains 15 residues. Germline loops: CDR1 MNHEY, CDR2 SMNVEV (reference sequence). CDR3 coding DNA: TGTGCCAGCAGTTTGGGACGAGGGGCGCTGGTCGAGCAGTACTTC. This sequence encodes CASSLGRGALVEQYF.

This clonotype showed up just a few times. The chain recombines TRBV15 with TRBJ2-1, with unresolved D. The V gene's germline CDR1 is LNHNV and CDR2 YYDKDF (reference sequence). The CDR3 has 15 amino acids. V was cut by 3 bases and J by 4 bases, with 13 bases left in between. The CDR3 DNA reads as TGTGCCACCAGCAGGGACCCCTCCCCGTACAATGAGCAGTTCTTC. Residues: CATSRDPSPYNEQFF.

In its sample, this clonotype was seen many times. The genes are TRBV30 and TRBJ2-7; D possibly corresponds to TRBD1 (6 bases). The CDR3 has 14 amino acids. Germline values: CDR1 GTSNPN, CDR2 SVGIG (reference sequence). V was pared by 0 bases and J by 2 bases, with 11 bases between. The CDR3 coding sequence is TGTGCCTGGAGTGTGTGGGGGCGACCCTACGAGCAGTACTTC. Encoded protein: CAWSVWGRPYEQYF.

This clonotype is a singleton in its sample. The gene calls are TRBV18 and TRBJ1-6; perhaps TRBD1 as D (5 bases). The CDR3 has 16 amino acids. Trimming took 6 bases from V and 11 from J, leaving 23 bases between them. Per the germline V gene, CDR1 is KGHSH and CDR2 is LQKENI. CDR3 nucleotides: TGTGCCAGCTCCCACTTACCGGGGGATTCTGGCCCACCCCTCCACTTT. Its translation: CASSHLPGDSGPPLHF.

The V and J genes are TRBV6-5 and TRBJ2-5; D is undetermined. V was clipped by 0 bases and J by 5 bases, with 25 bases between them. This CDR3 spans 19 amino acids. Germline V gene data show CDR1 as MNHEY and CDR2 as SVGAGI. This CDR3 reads CASSYSNQPSHSTQETQYF. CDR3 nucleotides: TGTGCCAGCAGTTACTCGAACCAGCCAAGTCATTCCACCCAGGAGACCCAGTACTTC.

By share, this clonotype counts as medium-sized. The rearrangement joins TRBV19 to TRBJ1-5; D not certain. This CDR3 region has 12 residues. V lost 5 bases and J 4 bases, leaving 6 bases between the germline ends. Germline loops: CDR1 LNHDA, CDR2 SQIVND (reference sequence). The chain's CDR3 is CASSPLNQPQHF. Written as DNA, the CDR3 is TGTGCCAGTAGTCCACTAAATCAGCCCCAGCATTTT.

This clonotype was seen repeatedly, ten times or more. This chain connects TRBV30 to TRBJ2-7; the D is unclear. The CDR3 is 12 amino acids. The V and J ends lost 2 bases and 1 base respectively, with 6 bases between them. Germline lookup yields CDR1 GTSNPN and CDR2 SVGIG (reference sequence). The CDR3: CAWSPTSYEQYF. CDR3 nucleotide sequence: TGTGCCTGGAGTCCTACGTCCTACGAGCAGTACTTC.

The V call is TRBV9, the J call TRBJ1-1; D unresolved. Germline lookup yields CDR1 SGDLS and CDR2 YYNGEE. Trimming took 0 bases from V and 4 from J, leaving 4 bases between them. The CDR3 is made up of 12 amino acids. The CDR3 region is CASSVESTEAFF. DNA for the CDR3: TGTGCCAGCAGCGTAGAGAGCACTGAAGCTTTCTTT. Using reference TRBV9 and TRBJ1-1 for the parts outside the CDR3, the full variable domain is DSGVTQTPKHLITATGQRVTLRCSPRSGDLSVYWYQQSLDQGLQFLIQYYNGEERAKGNILERFSAQQFPDLHSELNLSSLELGDSALYFCASSVESTEAFFGQGTRLTVV.

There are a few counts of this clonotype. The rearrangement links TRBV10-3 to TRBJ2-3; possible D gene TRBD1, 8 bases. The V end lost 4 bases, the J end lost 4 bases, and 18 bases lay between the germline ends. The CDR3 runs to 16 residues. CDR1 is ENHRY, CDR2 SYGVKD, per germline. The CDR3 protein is CAISGTRTGSADTQYF. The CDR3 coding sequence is TGTGCCATCAGTGGGACTAGGACAGGGTCCGCAGATACGCAGTATTTT.

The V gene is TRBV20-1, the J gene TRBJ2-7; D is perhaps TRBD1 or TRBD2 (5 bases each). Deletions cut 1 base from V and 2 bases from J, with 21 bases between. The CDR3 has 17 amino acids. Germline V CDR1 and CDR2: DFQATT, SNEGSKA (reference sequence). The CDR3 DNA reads TGCAGTGCTAGAGTGAGCCCCGGGGCAGGCGATGCCTACGAGCAGTACTTC. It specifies CSARVSPGAGDAYEQYF.

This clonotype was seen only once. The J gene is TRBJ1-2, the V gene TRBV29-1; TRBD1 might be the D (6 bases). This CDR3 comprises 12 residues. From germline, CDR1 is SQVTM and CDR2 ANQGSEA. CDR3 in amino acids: CGGGGGDYGYTF. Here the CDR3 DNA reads TGCGGCGGGGGGGGCGGTGACTATGGCTACACCTTC.

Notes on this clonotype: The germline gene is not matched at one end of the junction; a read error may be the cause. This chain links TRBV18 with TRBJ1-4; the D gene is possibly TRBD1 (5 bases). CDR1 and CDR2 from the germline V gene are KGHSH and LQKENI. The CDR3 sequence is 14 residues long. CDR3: CASTPRGTNEKLFF. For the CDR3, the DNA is TGTGCCAGCACACCGAGGGGAACTAATGAAAAACTGTTTTTT.